Presented here are 5 T cell receptor beta chains from one specimen sequenced in a study of vaccination and CD4 T cells after COVID-19. Treatment here: roughly ten-day PBMC culture with coronavirus spike peptide pools or control peptides (ViraFEST assay). No antigen has been assigned to these receptors. The Oncomine TCR Beta short-read assay was applied to DNA of cultured CD4+ T cells. MiXCR, applied by TCRdb to the PCR reads, yields one record per CDR3 protein. Altogether around 15,000 distinct CDR3 sequences are present, roughly half being singletons, with the ten largest covering 13%. The sample taken for sequencing was CD4+ T cells from blood, cultured in vitro. These receptors all stem from a human donor who had recovered from COVID-19.

The rearrangement uses TRBV12-3 or TRBV12-4 and TRBJ2-2, with 7 bases lining up with TRBD2. The CDR3 loop spans 16 amino acids. With 6 bases clipped from V and 5 bases from J, the junction kept 12 bases outside the gene matches. The CDR3 protein is CASSPLGGGRTGELFF. In DNA form, the CDR3 reads TGTGCCAGCAGCCCTCTGGGGGGGGGGAGGACCGGGGAGCTGTTTTTT.

Only a few counts were recorded for this clonotype. The chain carries TRBV6-5 and TRBJ1-1, with D tentatively TRBD1 (6 bases). Germline V gene lookup returns CDR1 MNHEY and CDR2 SVGAGI. The CDR3 sequence is 15 residues long. Trimming left V 4 bases short and J 7 bases short, with 19 bases between. The CDR3 loop is CASSSQRGAKGEAFF. The CDR3 DNA is TGTGCCAGCAGTTCCCAGCGGGGGGCAAAGGGTGAAGCTTTCTTT.

The chain carries TRBV20-1 and TRBJ2-1, with a weak D call TRBD1 (6 bases). This CDR3 is 14 amino acids long. Trimming stripped 5 bases from V and 0 bases from J, with 11 bases between. The germline V gene has CDR1 DFQATT and CDR2 SNEGSKA (reference sequence). The CDR3 DNA sequence: TGCAGTGCTGCTGGGGGCGGCTCCTACAATGAGCAGTTCTTC. Protein sequence: CSAAGGGSYNEQFF.

This chain joins TRBV12-3 or TRBV12-4 and TRBJ1-1; maybe TRBD1 (5 bases). The CDR3 has 13 amino acids. V lost 2 bases to trimming and J lost 8 bases, with 12 bases between them. The CDR3 nucleotides read TGTGCCAGCAGTTTACCCACAGGTAGGGAAGCTTTCTTT. This codes for CASSLPTGREAFF.

Points on this clonotype: Mismatch with germline at one junction end may stem from a read error. V and J are TRBV20-1 and TRBJ2-3; D perhaps matches TRBD1 (7 bases). The CDR3 spans 15 residues. Germline values: CDR1 DFQATT, CDR2 SNEGSKA (reference sequence). The CDR3 nucleotides read TGCAGTGCTGGAGACCCAGGGGGGCCAGGGGATACGCAGTATTTT. Its protein is CSAGDPGGPGDTQYF.